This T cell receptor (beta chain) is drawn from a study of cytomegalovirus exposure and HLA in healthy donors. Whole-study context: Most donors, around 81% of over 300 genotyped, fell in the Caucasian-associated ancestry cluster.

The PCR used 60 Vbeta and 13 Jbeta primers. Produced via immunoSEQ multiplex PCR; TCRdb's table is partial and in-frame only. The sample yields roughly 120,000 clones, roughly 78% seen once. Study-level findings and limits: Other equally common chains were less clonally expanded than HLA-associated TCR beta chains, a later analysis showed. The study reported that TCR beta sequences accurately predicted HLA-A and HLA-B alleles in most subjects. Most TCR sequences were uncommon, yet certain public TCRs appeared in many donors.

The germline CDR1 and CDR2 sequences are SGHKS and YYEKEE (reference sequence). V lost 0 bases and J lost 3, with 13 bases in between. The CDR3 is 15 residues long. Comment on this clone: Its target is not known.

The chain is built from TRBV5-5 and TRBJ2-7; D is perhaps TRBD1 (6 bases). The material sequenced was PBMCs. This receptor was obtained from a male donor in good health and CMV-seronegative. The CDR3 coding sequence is TGTGCCAGCAGCTTGGGGCAGCGACAGGACTACGAGCAGTACTTC. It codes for CASSLGQRQDYEQYF.